This TCR beta chain is drawn from a study of beta chain features in type 1 diabetes. Looking at the study overall: All samples yielded some 110 million examined sorted cells.

Whole-study results and caveats: The study found fewer insertions and more deletions at VDJ junctions in type 1 diabetes patients. All four CD4+ subsets from Type 1 diabetes patients carried moderately but significantly shorter TCRB CDR3s.

This clone has a handful of counts. Its antigen remains unidentified. J was trimmed by 6 bases and V by 4 bases; bases with no gene match: 8. The V gene's germline CDR1 is GTSNPN and CDR2 SVGIG (reference sequence). The CDR3 is 15 residues long. Reverse transcription of all isolated RNA meant that expressed TCRB transcripts were sequenced. TCRdb's table, derived via immunoSEQ multiplex PCR, lists solely in-frame clones and lacks some. This sample has a few hundred thousand clones; around 24% occur once, and the top ten carry 0.012%. The chain employs TRBV30 and TRBJ2-5, with 13 bases that match TRBD2. The material sequenced was naive CD4+ T cells from blood. The receptor was derived from a woman younger than 45 with type 1 diabetes. The CDR3 spells CAWTQLAGGPKTQYF. The CDR3 DNA is TGTGCCTGGACTCAACTAGCGGGAGGGCCAAAGACCCAGTACTTC.